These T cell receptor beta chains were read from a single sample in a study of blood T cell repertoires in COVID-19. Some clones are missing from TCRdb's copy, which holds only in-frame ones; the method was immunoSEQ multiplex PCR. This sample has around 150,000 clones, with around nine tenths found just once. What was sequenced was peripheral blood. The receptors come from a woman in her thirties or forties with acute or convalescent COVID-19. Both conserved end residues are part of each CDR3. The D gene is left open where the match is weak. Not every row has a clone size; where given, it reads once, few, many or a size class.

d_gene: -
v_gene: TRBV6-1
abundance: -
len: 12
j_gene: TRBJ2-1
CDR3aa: CASRDTGNLQFF
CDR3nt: TGTGCCAGCAGGGATACCGGGAATCTGCAGTTCTTC

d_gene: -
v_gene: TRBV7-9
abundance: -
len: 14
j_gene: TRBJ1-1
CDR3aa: CASSLALADGEAFF
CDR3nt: TGTGCCAGCAGCTTAGCGTTGGCAGACGGGGAAGCTTTCTTT

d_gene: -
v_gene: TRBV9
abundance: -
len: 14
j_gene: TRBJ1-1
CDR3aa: CASSARVRNTEAFF
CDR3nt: TGTGCCAGCAGCGCCCGTGTCAGGAACACTGAAGCTTTCTTT

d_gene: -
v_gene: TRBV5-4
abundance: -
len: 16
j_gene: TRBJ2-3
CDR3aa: CASSLLGAPSTDTQYF
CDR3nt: TGTGCCAGCAGCCTGCTGGGGGCGCCTTCCACAGATACGCAGTATTTT

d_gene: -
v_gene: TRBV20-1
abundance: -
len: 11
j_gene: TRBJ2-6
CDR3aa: CSAVGANVLTF
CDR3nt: TGCAGCGCGGTCGGGGCCAACGTCCTGACTTTC

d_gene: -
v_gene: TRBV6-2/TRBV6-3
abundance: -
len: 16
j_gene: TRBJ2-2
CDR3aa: CASSPRGHTNTGELFF
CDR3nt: TGTGCCAGCAGCCCTAGGGGACACACGAACACCGGGGAGCTGTTTTTT

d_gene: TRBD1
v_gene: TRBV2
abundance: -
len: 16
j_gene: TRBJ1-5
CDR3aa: CASSVGQGVGNQPQHF
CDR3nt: TGTGCCAGCAGTGTTGGCCAGGGGGTCGGCAATCAGCCCCAGCATTTT

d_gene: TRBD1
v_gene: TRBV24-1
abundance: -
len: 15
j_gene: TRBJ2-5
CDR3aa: CATSDPYRGQETQYF
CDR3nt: TGTGCCACCAGTGATCCTTACAGGGGACAAGAGACCCAGTACTTC

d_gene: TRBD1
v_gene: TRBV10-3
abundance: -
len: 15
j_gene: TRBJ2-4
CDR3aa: CAISPEGQGMGIQYF
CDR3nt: TGTGCCATCAGTCCAGAGGGACAGGGTATGGGCATTCAGTACTTC

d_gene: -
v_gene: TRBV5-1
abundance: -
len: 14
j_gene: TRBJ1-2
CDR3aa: CASSYYQDRLGYTF
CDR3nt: TGCGCCAGCAGCTACTATCAAGACAGGTTGGGCTACACCTTC

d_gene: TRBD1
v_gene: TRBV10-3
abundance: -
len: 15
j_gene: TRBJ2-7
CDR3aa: CAISPTLTGAYEQYF
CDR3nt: TGTGCCATCAGCCCTACCTTGACAGGGGCTTACGAGCAGTACTTC

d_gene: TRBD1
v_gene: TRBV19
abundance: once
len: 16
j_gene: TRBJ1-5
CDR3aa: CASSGIDRGRGQPQHF
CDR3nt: TGTGCCAGTAGTGGGATTGACAGGGGAAGAGGTCAGCCCCAGCATTTT

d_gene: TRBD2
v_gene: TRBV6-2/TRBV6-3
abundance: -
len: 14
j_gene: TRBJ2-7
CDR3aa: CASSGSGRRYEQYF
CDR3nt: TGTGCCAGCAGCGGTAGCGGGAGACGGTACGAGCAGTACTTC

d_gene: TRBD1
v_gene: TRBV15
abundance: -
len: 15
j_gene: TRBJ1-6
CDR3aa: CATSRGDRINSPLHF
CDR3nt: TGTGCCACCAGCAGAGGGGACAGGATTAATTCACCCCTCCACTTT

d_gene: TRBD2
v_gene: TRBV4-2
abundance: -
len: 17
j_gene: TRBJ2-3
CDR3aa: CASSQEVTSGGTDTQYF
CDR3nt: TGTGCCAGCAGCCAAGAGGTGACTAGCGGAGGCACAGATACGCAGTATTTT

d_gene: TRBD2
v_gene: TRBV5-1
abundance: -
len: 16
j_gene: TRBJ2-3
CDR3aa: CASSTRTGGFTDTQYF
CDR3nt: TGCGCCAGCAGCACAAGGACGGGGGGATTCACAGATACGCAGTATTTT

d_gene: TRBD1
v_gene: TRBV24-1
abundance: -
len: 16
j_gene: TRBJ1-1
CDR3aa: CAASAGTGKLSTEAFF
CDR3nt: TGTGCCGCCAGTGCCGGGACAGGGAAGCTGAGCACTGAAGCTTTCTTT

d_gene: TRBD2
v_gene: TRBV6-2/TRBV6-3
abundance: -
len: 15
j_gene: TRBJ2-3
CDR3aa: CASSYSGLALGTQYF
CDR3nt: TGTGCCAGCAGTTACTCGGGACTAGCGTTAGGTACGCAGTATTTT

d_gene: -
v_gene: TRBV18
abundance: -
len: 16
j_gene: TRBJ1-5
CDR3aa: CASSPPGRAGDQPQHF
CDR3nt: TGTGCCAGCTCACCACCCGGGAGGGCGGGGGATCAGCCCCAGCATTTT

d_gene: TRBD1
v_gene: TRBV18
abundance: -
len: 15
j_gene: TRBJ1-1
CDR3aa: CASSPWGQGNTEAFF
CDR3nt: TGTGCCAGCTCACCGTGGGGACAGGGGAACACTGAAGCTTTCTTT